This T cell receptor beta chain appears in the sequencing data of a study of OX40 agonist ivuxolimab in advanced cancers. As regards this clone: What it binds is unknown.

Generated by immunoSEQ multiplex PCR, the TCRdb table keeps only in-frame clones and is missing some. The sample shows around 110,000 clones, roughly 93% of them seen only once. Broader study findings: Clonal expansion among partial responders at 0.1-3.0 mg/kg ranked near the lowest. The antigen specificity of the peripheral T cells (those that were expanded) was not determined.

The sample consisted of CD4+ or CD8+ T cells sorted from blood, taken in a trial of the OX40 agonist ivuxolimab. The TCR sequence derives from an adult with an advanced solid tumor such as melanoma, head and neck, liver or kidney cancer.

The CDR3 is CASSKAGANTGELFF. The CDR3 coding sequence is TGTGCCAGCAGTAAAGCGGGAGCGAACACCGGGGAGCTGTTTTTT. The V gene is TRBV28, the J gene TRBJ2-2; 8 positions match TRBD2. The CDR3 extends over 15 amino acids. Looked up from germline, CDR1 is MDHEN and CDR2 is SYDVKM. After removal of 5 bases from V and 0 bases from J, the junction contained 2 bases not matched to a gene.